A selection of T cell receptor beta chains follows, all from one sample in a study of early T cells in non-severe SARS-CoV-2 infection. One entry per CDR3 protein, called by TCRdb with MiXCR from the 5' RACE reads. The data contain 90,000 to 120,000 distinct CDR3 sequences, around an eighth of them seen just once; the ten biggest clones take up around 3.2%. Sequencing was done on a sample of whole blood. The receptors were gathered from an adult who was a healthcare worker with PCR-confirmed SARS-CoV-2 infection or an uninfected control (not recorded which). Both conserved end residues are part of each CDR3. Each record gives: CDR3 DNA, CDR3 protein, V gene, clone size, D gene, J gene. D genes are given only for firm matches. Not every row has a clone size; where given, it reads once, few, many or a size class.

CDR3 DNA: TGTGCCAGCAGGGTCGGTTTAAACTATGGCTACACCTTC; CDR3 protein: CASRVGLNYGYTF; V gene: TRBV6-5; clone size: .; D gene: .; J gene: TRBJ1-2
CDR3 DNA: TGCGCCAGCAGCTTGGAGGAGGGGAGAGCTGAAGCTTTCTTT; CDR3 protein: CASSLEEGRAEAFF; V gene: TRBV5-1; clone size: few; D gene: .; J gene: TRBJ1-1
CDR3 DNA: TGTGCCAGCAGTCAGGACAGTAACTTTCCTGGGGAGCTGTTTTTT; CDR3 protein: CASSQDSNFPGELFF; V gene: TRBV6-5; clone size: few; D gene: .; J gene: TRBJ2-2
CDR3 DNA: TGTGCCTGGAGTGTAGGGGCCGGGAATGAGCAGTTCTTC; CDR3 protein: CAWSVGAGNEQFF; V gene: TRBV30; clone size: .; D gene: .; J gene: TRBJ2-1
CDR3 DNA: TGTGCCTGGAGTGTCCTAGCGGGGGTCCCTTACAATGAGCAGTTCTTC; CDR3 protein: CAWSVLAGVPYNEQFF; V gene: TRBV30; clone size: .; D gene: TRBD2; J gene: TRBJ2-1
CDR3 DNA: TGCAGTGCTGAGCCGAGTAGCGGGTACGAGCAGTACTTC; CDR3 protein: CSAEPSSGYEQYF; V gene: TRBV20-1; clone size: many; D gene: TRBD2; J gene: TRBJ2-7
CDR3 DNA: TGTGCCAGCATTCGGAACAGGACCTACACCGGGGAGCTGTTTTTT; CDR3 protein: CASIRNRTYTGELFF; V gene: TRBV7-9; clone size: few; D gene: .; J gene: TRBJ2-2
CDR3 DNA: TGCAGTGCTAGAGATGCCCAAATAGGGGGTACTGAAGCTTTCTTT; CDR3 protein: CSARDAQIGGTEAFF; V gene: TRBV20-1; clone size: few; D gene: .; J gene: TRBJ1-1
CDR3 DNA: TGTGCCAGCAGCTCTAGGGGACAGGGATATAATTCACCCCTCCACTTT; CDR3 protein: CASSSRGQGYNSPLHF; V gene: TRBV5-4; clone size: many; D gene: TRBD1; J gene: TRBJ1-6
CDR3 DNA: TGCGCCAGCAGCTTGGGGGGCCTAGCGGGGCCCCACGCGAACGAGCAGTACTTC; CDR3 protein: CASSLGGLAGPHANEQYF; V gene: TRBV5-1; clone size: many; D gene: TRBD2; J gene: TRBJ2-7
CDR3 DNA: TGCAGTGCGGAGCGAGCGGGAGCCCGGGGGTGGGAGACCCAGTACTTC; CDR3 protein: CSAERAGARGWETQYF; V gene: TRBV20-1; clone size: .; D gene: TRBD2; J gene: TRBJ2-5
CDR3 DNA: TGCGCCAGCAGCTTGCAAAAGGGTGGGGATAATTCACCCCTCCACTTT; CDR3 protein: CASSLQKGGDNSPLHF; V gene: TRBV5-1; clone size: .; D gene: .; J gene: TRBJ1-6
CDR3 DNA: TGTGCCAGCGGCTTAATCCACGAGCAGTACTTC; CDR3 protein: CASGLIHEQYF; V gene: TRBV11-2; clone size: .; D gene: .; J gene: TRBJ2-7
CDR3 DNA: TGTGCCAGCAGTTTTGACAATGAGCAGTTCTTC; CDR3 protein: CASSFDNEQFF; V gene: TRBV6-6; clone size: few; D gene: .; J gene: TRBJ2-1
CDR3 DNA: TGTGCCAGCAGTTGGCCCGGGGGTTCTAGCACAGATACGCAGTATTTT; CDR3 protein: CASSWPGGSSTDTQYF; V gene: TRBV11-3; clone size: .; D gene: .; J gene: TRBJ2-3
CDR3 DNA: TGTGCCAGCAGCGCCAGTAATTACTACGAGCAGTACTTC; CDR3 protein: CASSASNYYEQYF; V gene: TRBV7-8; clone size: .; D gene: .; J gene: TRBJ2-7
CDR3 DNA: TGCAGCGTTAACGGACCTAACTCCTACAATGAGCAGTTCTTC; CDR3 protein: CSVNGPNSYNEQFF; V gene: TRBV29-1; clone size: .; D gene: .; J gene: TRBJ2-1
CDR3 DNA: TGTGCCAGCGCAAGGCGGGATTGGTCTAGTACTCAGCCCCAGCATTTT; CDR3 protein: CASARRDWSSTQPQHF; V gene: TRBV6-1; clone size: many; D gene: .; J gene: TRBJ1-5
CDR3 DNA: TGTGCCAGCTCACCGCGGACTAGCGGGAGGGCCTCTGCGGGGGAGCGGTACTTC; CDR3 protein: CASSPRTSGRASAGERYF; V gene: TRBV18; clone size: .; D gene: TRBD2; J gene: TRBJ2-7
CDR3 DNA: TGTGCCAGCAGTCTCGCCCTTGCAACAGGGGTGAGGGTGAGAACTGAAGCTTTCTTT; CDR3 protein: CASSLALATGVRVRTEAFF; V gene: TRBV28; clone size: many; D gene: TRBD1; J gene: TRBJ1-1
CDR3 DNA: TGTGCCAGCAGTTACCCCACCGGAGGAAAGAACTATGGCTACACCTTC; CDR3 protein: CASSYPTGGKNYGYTF; V gene: TRBV28; clone size: few; D gene: .; J gene: TRBJ1-2
CDR3 DNA: TGTGCCAGCAGCTGGGGACAGGGCTCCTACGAGCAGTACTTC; CDR3 protein: CASSWGQGSYEQYF; V gene: TRBV3-1; clone size: many; D gene: TRBD1; J gene: TRBJ2-7
CDR3 DNA: TGCAGTGCTTGCTCGACAATCTCTGGAAACACCATATATTTT; CDR3 protein: CSACSTISGNTIYF; V gene: TRBV20-1; clone size: .; D gene: .; J gene: TRBJ1-3
CDR3 DNA: TGCAGTGCTAGAGAGGGCCCTTGGGGGAGCTCCTACGAGCAGTACTTC; CDR3 protein: CSAREGPWGSSYEQYF; V gene: TRBV20-1; clone size: few; D gene: .; J gene: TRBJ2-7
CDR3 DNA: TGCAGTGCTACCCCACAGGGAGCATACTACAATGAGCAGTTCTTC; CDR3 protein: CSATPQGAYYNEQFF; V gene: TRBV20-1; clone size: many; D gene: .; J gene: TRBJ2-1
CDR3 DNA: TGTGCCAGCAGCGGAACCACTTCTAGCACCTACAATGAGCAGTTCTTC; CDR3 protein: CASSGTTSSTYNEQFF; V gene: TRBV12-3/TRBV12-4; clone size: many; D gene: .; J gene: TRBJ2-1
CDR3 DNA: TGCAGCGTAAGACAGTTGAACACTGAAGCTTTCTTT; CDR3 protein: CSVRQLNTEAFF; V gene: TRBV29-1; clone size: .; D gene: .; J gene: TRBJ1-1
CDR3 DNA: TGTGCCAGCAGCTTTCTAGTGGGGGATACCTACGAGCAGTACTTC; CDR3 protein: CASSFLVGDTYEQYF; V gene: TRBV7-6; clone size: few; D gene: .; J gene: TRBJ2-7
CDR3 DNA: TGTGCCAGCAGCTTAGGCGCAGGGGAGGGCTACGAGCAGTACTTC; CDR3 protein: CASSLGAGEGYEQYF; V gene: TRBV13; clone size: few; D gene: .; J gene: TRBJ2-7